This TCR beta chain was profiled in a study of response to subunit inactivated influenza vaccine. TCRdb redid the calling of the RT-PCR reads with MiXCR, one entry per CDR3 protein. This sample has about 480,000 distinct CDR3 sequences; roughly 27% occur once, and the top ten carry approximately 2%. The material was CD4+ T cells sorted from PBMCs, obtained roughly 5 days after vaccination. The TCR originated in a man aged 50 or older who received an inactivated influenza vaccine.

CDR3 residues: CASSYPGTGGSNEQFF. CDR3 in DNA: TGTGCCAGCAGTTACCCCGGGACAGGGGGCTCCAATGAGCAGTTCTTC. The chain combines TRBV6-5 with TRBJ2-1; 12 bases map to TRBD1. V shed 2 bases and J 6 bases; nucleotides not matched to a gene: 5. The CDR3 contains 16 residues. Germline V gene data show CDR1 as MNHEY and CDR2 as SVGAGI.